The 25 T cell receptor beta chains listed next were all sequenced from one sample in a study of T-cell reconstitution after alpha-beta-depleted transplantation in children. Unique molecular identifiers were incorporated during preparation of the TCRbeta library. TCRdb processed the PCR reads anew with MiXCR; each CDR3 protein has one entry. Found here are under 150,000 distinct CDR3 sequences, roughly 10% of them singletons; the top ten hold approximately 25%. This sample comprised PBMCs, mostly from graft donor cells, obtained 180 days after TCRalphabeta/CD19-depleted stem cell transplant. The receptors stem from a girl in the first two years of life who had a stem cell transplant for combined immunodeficiency, so the T cells may come from the graft donor.

The V gene is TRBV6-2 or TRBV6-3, the J gene TRBJ2-3; D is uncertain. Trimming took off 6 bases at V and 6 bases at J, with 10 bases between the two ends. CDR1 and CDR2 (germline): MNHEY, SVGEGT. The CDR3 runs 12 residues. CDR3 in DNA: TGTGCCAGCAGCCTCGGGTGGGATACGCAGTATTTT. Its translation is CASSLGWDTQYF.

This clonotype appeared a few times. V gene TRBV25-1 combines with J gene TRBJ2-3, with D possibly called TRBD1 or TRBD2 (5 bases each). CDR3 length: 15 amino acids. Germline values: CDR1 MGHDK, CDR2 SYGVNS. Between the trimmed V and J ends, which lost 0 bases and 3 bases, there was a span of 10 bases. In nucleotides, the CDR3 is TGTGCCAGCAGTGAATATGGGGGTTTAACAGATACGCAGTATTTT. Encoded protein: CASSEYGGLTDTQYF. Filled out from reference TRBV25-1 and TRBJ2-3, the complete variable domain reads EADIYQTPRYLVIGTGKKITLECSQTMGHDKMYWYQQDPGMELHLIHYSYGVNSTEKGDLSSESTVSRIRTEHFPLTLESARPSHTSQYLCASSEYGGLTDTQYFGPGTRLTVL.

This clonotype showed up just a few times. This rearrangement joins TRBV9 to TRBJ2-1; D is unresolved. Trimming cost V 3 bases and J 5 bases, with 12 bases left between them. This CDR3 has 14 residues. CDR1 is SGDLS and CDR2 is YYNGEE in the germline V gene. Here the CDR3 DNA reads TGTGCCAGCAGCGCTGACCCAACTCACAATGAGCAGTTCTTC. The encoded protein is CASSADPTHNEQFF.

About this clonotype: Since a much larger clone is just one base distant, this may be a read error. The chain uses TRBV29-1 and TRBJ2-7; D possibly matches TRBD1 or TRBD2 (5 bases each). Germline lookup yields CDR1 SQVTM and CDR2 ANQGSEA. The CDR3 sequence is 12 residues long. DNA for the CDR3: TGCAGCGTGGGGGACCTTACCTACGACCAGTACTTC. Its translation: CSVGDLTYDQYF.

The chain couples TRBV7-9 to TRBJ2-7, with D possibly matching TRBD2 (5 bases). CDR1 is SEHNR and CDR2 is FQNEAQ in the germline V gene (reference sequence). Trimming removed 3 bases from V and 7 bases from J, with 10 bases in between. This CDR3 comprises 12 residues. DNA of the CDR3: TGTGCCAGCAGCTTCGGGCGAGGGGAGCAGTACTTC. It specifies CASSFGRGEQYF. Variable domain in full (rest from reference TRBV7-9 and TRBJ2-7): DTGVSQNPRHKITKRGQNVTFRCDPISEHNRLYWYRQTLGQGPEFLTYFQNEAQLEKSRLLSDRFSAERPKGSFSTLEIQRTEQGDSAMYLCASSFGRGEQYFGPGTRLTVT.

This clonotype has ten or more counts. The chain uses TRBV5-6 and TRBJ2-7; no clear D. The CDR3 has 13 amino acids. Germline lookup yields CDR1 SGHDT and CDR2 YYEEEE. V was shortened by 1 base and J by 2 bases, with 7 bases between the two germline ends. CDR3 in amino acids: CASSLRPTYEQYF. For the CDR3, the DNA is TGTGCCAGCAGCTTGAGGCCCACCTACGAGCAGTACTTC.

The chain has TRBV13 and TRBJ1-1; TRBD1 might be the D (5 bases). The CDR3 consists of 14 residues. V lost 6 bases, J lost 3 bases, and 14 bases lay in between. Germline V lookup: CDR1 PRHDT, CDR2 FYEKMQ (reference sequence). The CDR3 reads CASRRAGRDTEAFF. The CDR3 nucleotides are TGTGCCAGCAGACGGGCGGGCAGGGACACTGAAGCTTTCTTT.

This sequence joins TRBV30 and TRBJ1-4; possibly TRBD1 for D (5 bases). CDR1 is GTSNPN and CDR2 is SVGIG in the germline V gene (reference sequence). There are 15 residues in the CDR3. Trimming cost V 1 base and J 3 bases, with 12 bases left between them. The CDR3 loop is CAWSALQGANEKLFF. CDR3 nucleotide sequence: TGTGCCTGGAGTGCTCTCCAGGGTGCTAATGAAAAACTGTTTTTT.

J is TRBJ2-5 and V is TRBV12-3 or TRBV12-4; 12 bases match TRBD1. The CDR3 runs 15 residues. J gave up 5 bases and V 6 bases, and 7 bases lay outside the gene matches. The CDR3 region is CASSPGQGAEETQYF. The DNA for the CDR3 is TGTGCCAGCAGCCCGGGACAGGGGGCTGAGGAGACCCAGTACTTC.

This clonotype occurred many times. The chain is built from TRBV7-8 and TRBJ2-5; D possibly corresponds to TRBD2 (6 bases). Looked up from germline, CDR1 is SGHVS and CDR2 is FQNEAQ. With 1 base removed from V and 5 bases from J, the gap between germline ends came to 11 bases. The CDR3 is 14 residues long. The CDR3 coding sequence is TGTGCCAGCAGCTTAGGCGGACTACGGGAGACCCAGTACTTC. This encodes CASSLGGLRETQYF.

This clonotype occurred a few times. The chain couples TRBV7-2 to TRBJ2-5; perhaps TRBD1 as D (6 bases). The length of the CDR3 is 16 residues. In germline, CDR1 is SGHTA, CDR2 FQGNSA. V lost 3 bases to trimming and J lost 1 base, with 15 bases between them. CDR3 residues: CASSFWGRGSQETQYF. The CDR3 region has the DNA TGTGCCAGCAGCTTTTGGGGGCGAGGGTCCCAAGAGACCCAGTACTTC. Drawing the rest from reference TRBV7-2 and TRBJ2-5, the complete variable domain is GAGVSQSPSNKVTEKGKDVELRCDPISGHTALYWYRQSLGQGLEFLIYFQGNSAPDKSGLPSDRFSAERTGGSVSTLTIQRTQQEDSAVYLCASSFWGRGSQETQYFGPGTRLLVL.

There are a few counts of this clonotype. The chain uses TRBV7-9 and TRBJ2-7; no firm D call. The ends were cut back, 5 bases at V and 2 bases at J, with 7 bases in the middle. Germline lookup yields CDR1 SEHNR and CDR2 FQNEAQ (reference sequence). The CDR3 has 12 amino acids. The CDR3: CASSPRTYEQYF. CDR3 nucleotides: TGTGCCAGCAGCCCCCGTACCTACGAGCAGTACTTC.

CDR3 coding DNA: TGTGCCAGCAGCTTGACTAGCGGGTTTTACAATGAGCAGTTCTTC. It is translated as CASSLTSGFYNEQFF. The chain has TRBV11-2 and TRBJ2-1; 10 nucleotides line up with TRBD2. Germline trimming cut 3 bases from V and 4 bases from J; bases unmatched to any gene: 3. Germline CDR1 and CDR2: SGHAT and FQNNGV. The CDR3 runs to 15 residues.

This clonotype was detected only a few times. The junction and the germline gene differ at one end; a read error may be behind it. V and J are TRBV27 and TRBJ1-1, with D hard to call. Germline V gene lookup returns CDR1 MNHEY and CDR2 SMNVEV (reference sequence). The CDR3 is 11 amino acids. This CDR3 is CASGFSTLAFF. The CDR3 DNA reads TGTGCCAGCGGTTTCTCTACATTAGCTTTCTTT.

In this sample, this clonotype turned up a few times. The chain joins TRBV3-1 to TRBJ1-6; possibly TRBD1 for D (5 bases). The CDR3 contains 16 residues. Germline loops: CDR1 LGHDT, CDR2 YNNKEL (reference sequence). The V gene lost 4 bases and the J gene lost 10 bases, with 20 bases spanning the gap. The CDR3: CASSLARSGGKSPLHF. CDR3 coding DNA: TGTGCCAGCAGCCTCGCCAGGAGTGGGGGAAAGTCACCCCTCCACTTT.

The chain uses TRBV7-6 and TRBJ2-5; D uncertain. The ends were cut back, 5 bases at V and 2 bases at J, with 12 bases in the middle. The CDR3 has 14 amino acids. CDR1 and CDR2 (germline): SGHVS, FNYEAQ. The CDR3 DNA sequence: TGTGCCAGCAGCGTCTTTGGCCGTCAAGAGACCCAGTACTTC. Protein: CASSVFGRQETQYF.

The chain uses TRBV7-9 and TRBJ2-2, with D tentatively TRBD2 (6 bases). Germline V gene sequence: CDR1 SEHNR, CDR2 FQNEAQ (reference sequence). V lost 5 bases and J 4 bases, leaving 17 bases between the germline ends. This CDR3 has 16 residues. The CDR3 loop reads CASSPSGGYLTGELFF. The CDR3 DNA reads TGTGCCAGCAGCCCCTCAGGAGGGTACCTCACCGGGGAGCTGTTTTTT.

There are a few counts of this clonotype. The chain carries TRBV5-5 and TRBJ2-1; no clear D gene. The V end was cut by 1 base, the J end by 10 bases, with 6 bases between. Germline assignment: CDR1 SGHKS and CDR2 YYEKEE (reference sequence). The CDR3 has 11 residues. The CDR3 region has the DNA TGTGCCAGCAGCTTGTACTGGGAGCAGTTCTTC. Its translation is CASSLYWEQFF. The whole variable domain, remainder taken from reference TRBV5-5 and TRBJ2-1, is DAGVTQSPTHLIKTRGQQVTLRCSPISGHKSVSWYQQVLGQGPQFIFQYYEKEERGRGNFPDRFSARQFPNYSSELNVNALLLGDSALYLCASSLYWEQFFGPGTRLTVL.

A few counts support this clonotype. The chain recombines TRBV5-1 with TRBJ2-7; 7 positions agree with TRBD2. The ends lost 6 bases at V and 0 bases at J; junction bases unmatched: 9. The CDR3 has 15 residues. Germline CDR1 and CDR2: SGHRS and YFSETQ. The CDR3 region is CASTQWASGSYEQYF. CDR3 DNA: TGCGCCAGCACTCAGTGGGCTAGCGGCTCCTACGAGCAGTACTTC.

This clonotype was counted many times. This chain joins TRBV29-1 and TRBJ1-2; no clear D gene. Between the trimmed V and J ends, which lost 3 bases and 4 bases, there was a span of 6 bases. The CDR3 is 11 residues long. Germline lookup yields CDR1 SQVTM and CDR2 ANQGSEA. The CDR3 spells CSVEEGYGYTF. In DNA, the CDR3 is TGCAGCGTTGAGGAGGGCTATGGCTACACCTTC.

The chain joins TRBV30 to TRBJ2-1, with D maybe TRBD2 (5 bases). The V gene's germline CDR1 is GTSNPN and CDR2 SVGIG (reference sequence). V lost 3 bases and J 8 bases, leaving 17 bases between the germline ends. The CDR3 is 14 amino acids. The CDR3 nucleotides read TGTGCCTGGAGCTTTGGCCTCGGGGATCATGAGCAGTTCTTC. This translates into CAWSFGLGDHEQFF.

Details on this clonotype: A read error may be the cause here, since a much bigger clone is one base away. The chain couples TRBV27 to TRBJ2-1, with D possibly matching TRBD2 (6 bases). The CDR3 is 15 residues long. CDR1 MNHEY and CDR2 SMNVEV come from the germline V gene (reference sequence). With 5 bases removed from V and 2 bases from J, the gap between germline ends came to 13 bases. CDR3 residues: CASSVAVGPYNEQFF. Here the CDR3 DNA reads TGTGCCAGCAGTGTAGCGGTAGGCCCCTACAATGAGCAGTTCTTC.

This clonotype was seen more than once but under ten times. The chain links TRBV20-1 to TRBJ2-7, with D maybe TRBD1 (5 bases). V lost 3 bases to trimming and J lost 1 base, with 7 bases between them. The length of the CDR3 is 12 residues. Germline CDR1 reads DFQATT; CDR2 reads SNEGSKA (reference sequence). The CDR3 spells CSASQGSYEQYF. The CDR3 region has the DNA TGCAGTGCTAGTCAGGGATCCTACGAGCAGTACTTC.

This chain uses TRBV7-2 with TRBJ2-7; no clear D gene. Per germline, CDR1 SGHTA and CDR2 FQGNSA. The CDR3 runs to 15 residues. Trimming shortened V by 1 base and J by 5 bases, and 15 bases separated the two germline ends. CDR3 DNA sequence: TGTGCCAGCAGCTTAGGAAGATCCCGAAGGAACGAGCAGTACTTC. It translates to CASSLGRSRRNEQYF. Full variable domain (rest looked up from reference TRBV7-2 and TRBJ2-7): GAGVSQSPSNKVTEKGKDVELRCDPISGHTALYWYRQSLGQGLEFLIYFQGNSAPDKSGLPSDRFSAERTGGSVSTLTIQRTQQEDSAVYLCASSLGRSRRNEQYFGPGTRLTVT.

V usage is TRBV9 and J usage is TRBJ1-1, with 7 bases lining up with TRBD1. After removal of 4 bases from V and 4 bases from J, the junction contained 1 base not matched to a gene. The CDR3 length is 12 residues. Germline-derived CDR1 and CDR2 are SGDLS and YYNGEE. The CDR3 coding sequence is TGTGCCAGCAGCCGACAGGGCACTGAAGCTTTCTTT. Its translation: CASSRQGTEAFF.